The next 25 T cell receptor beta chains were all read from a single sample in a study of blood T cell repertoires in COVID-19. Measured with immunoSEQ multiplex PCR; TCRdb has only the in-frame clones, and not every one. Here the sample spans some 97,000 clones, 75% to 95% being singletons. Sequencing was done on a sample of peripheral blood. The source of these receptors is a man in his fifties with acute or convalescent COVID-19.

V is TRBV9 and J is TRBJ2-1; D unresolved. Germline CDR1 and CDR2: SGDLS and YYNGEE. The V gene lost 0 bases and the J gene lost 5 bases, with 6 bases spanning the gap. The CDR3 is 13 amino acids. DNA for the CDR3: TGTGCCAGCAGCGTAGGAGTGAACAATGAGCAGTTCTTC. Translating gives CASSVGVNNEQFF.

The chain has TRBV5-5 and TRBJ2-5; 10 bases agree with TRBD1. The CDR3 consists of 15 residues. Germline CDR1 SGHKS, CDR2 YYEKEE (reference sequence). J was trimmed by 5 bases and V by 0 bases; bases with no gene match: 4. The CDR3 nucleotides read TGTGCCAGCAGCTTGGGAGGGGACAGGGGTGAGACCCAGTACTTC. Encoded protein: CASSLGGDRGETQYF.

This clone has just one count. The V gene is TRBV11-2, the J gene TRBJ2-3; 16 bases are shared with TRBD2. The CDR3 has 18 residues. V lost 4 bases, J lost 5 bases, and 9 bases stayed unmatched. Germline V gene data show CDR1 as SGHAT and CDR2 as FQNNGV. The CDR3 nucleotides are TGTGCCAGCAGCTCCCTGGGACTAGCGGGAGGGCAGAGAGATACGCAGTATTTT. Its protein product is CASSSLGLAGGQRDTQYF.

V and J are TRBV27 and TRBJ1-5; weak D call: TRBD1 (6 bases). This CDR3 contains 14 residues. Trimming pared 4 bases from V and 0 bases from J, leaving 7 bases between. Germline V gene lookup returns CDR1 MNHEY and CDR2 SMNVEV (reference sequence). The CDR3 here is CASSYRVSNQPQHF. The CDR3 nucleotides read TGTGCCAGCAGTTACAGGGTTAGCAATCAGCCCCAGCATTTT.

CDR3 bases: TGTGCCAGCAGCCCGGGACTAGGGGGTGAGCAGTTCTTC. This codes for CASSPGLGGEQFF. The J gene is TRBJ2-1, the V gene TRBV27; 8 nucleotides line up with TRBD2. CDR3 size: 13 residues. V lost 6 bases and J lost 9; bases outside the gene matches: 7. Germline CDR1 MNHEY, CDR2 SMNVEV (reference sequence).

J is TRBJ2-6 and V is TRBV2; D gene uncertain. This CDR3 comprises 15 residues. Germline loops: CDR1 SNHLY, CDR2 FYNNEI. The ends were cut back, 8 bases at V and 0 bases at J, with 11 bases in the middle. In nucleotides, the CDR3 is TGTGCCAGCCAGTCGCCTTTCTCTGGGGCCAACGTCCTGACTTTC. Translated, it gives CASQSPFSGANVLTF.

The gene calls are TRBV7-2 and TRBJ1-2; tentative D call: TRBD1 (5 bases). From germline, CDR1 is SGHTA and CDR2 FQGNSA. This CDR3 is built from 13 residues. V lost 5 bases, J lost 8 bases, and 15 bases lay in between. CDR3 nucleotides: TGTGCCAGCAGCCCTATAGGGGCACGGGGCTACACCTTC. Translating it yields CASSPIGARGYTF.

CDR3 sequence: CASSNRVLSYEQYF. The DNA for the CDR3 is TGTGCCAGCAGCAACAGGGTACTCTCCTACGAGCAGTACTTC. The rearrangement links TRBV21-1 to TRBJ2-7; the D call in the table, TRBD1, was not verified against the DNA. TRBV21-1 is an annotated pseudogene. The CDR3 length is 14 residues.

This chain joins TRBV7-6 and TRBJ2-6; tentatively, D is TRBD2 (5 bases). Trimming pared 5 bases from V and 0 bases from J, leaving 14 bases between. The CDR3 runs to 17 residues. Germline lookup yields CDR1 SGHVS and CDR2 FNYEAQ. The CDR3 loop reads CASSPAAGLSGANVLTF. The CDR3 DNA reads TGTGCCAGCAGCCCGGCGGCGGGTCTCTCTGGGGCCAACGTCCTGACTTTC.

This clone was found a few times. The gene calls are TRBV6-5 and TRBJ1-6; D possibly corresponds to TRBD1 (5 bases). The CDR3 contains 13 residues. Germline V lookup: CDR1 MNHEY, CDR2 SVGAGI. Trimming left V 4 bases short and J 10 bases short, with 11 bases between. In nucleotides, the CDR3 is TGTGCCAGCAGTTCAGGGAGGGACTCACCCCTCCACTTT. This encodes CASSSGRDSPLHF.

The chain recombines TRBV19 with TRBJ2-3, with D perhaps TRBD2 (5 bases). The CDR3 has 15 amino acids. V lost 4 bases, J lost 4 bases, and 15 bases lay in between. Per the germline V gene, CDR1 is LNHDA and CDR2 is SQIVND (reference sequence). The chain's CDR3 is CASSTSRGSSDTQYF. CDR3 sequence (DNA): TGTGCCAGTAGTACCTCCCGGGGAAGCTCAGATACGCAGTATTTT.

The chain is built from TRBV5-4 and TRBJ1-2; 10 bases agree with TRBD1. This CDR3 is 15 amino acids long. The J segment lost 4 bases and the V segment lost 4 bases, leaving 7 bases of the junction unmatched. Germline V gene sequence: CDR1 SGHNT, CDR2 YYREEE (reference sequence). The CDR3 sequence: CASSPRQGATYGYTF. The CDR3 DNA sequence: TGTGCCAGCAGCCCCCGACAGGGGGCTACCTATGGCTACACCTTC.

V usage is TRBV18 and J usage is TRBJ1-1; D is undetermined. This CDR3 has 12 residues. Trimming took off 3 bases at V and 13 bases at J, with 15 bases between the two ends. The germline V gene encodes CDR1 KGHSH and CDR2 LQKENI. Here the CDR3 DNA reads TGTGCCAGCTCACCCACGTCGGGTTATGGTTTCTTT. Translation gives CASSPTSGYGFF.

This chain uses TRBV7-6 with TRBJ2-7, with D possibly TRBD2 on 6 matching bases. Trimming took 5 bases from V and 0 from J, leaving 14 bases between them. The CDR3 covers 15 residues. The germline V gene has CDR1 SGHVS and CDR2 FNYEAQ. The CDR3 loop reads CASSPNSGFSYEQYF. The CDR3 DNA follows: TGTGCCAGCAGCCCTAATAGCGGATTCTCCTACGAGCAGTACTTC.

The CDR3 loop is CASSRTSGPLETQYF. The DNA of the CDR3 is TGTGCCAGCTCGCGGACTAGCGGCCCGCTAGAGACCCAGTACTTC. The chain carries TRBV12-1 and TRBJ2-5; TRBD2 is the table's D call, not checked against the DNA. TRBV12-1 has pseudogene status. This CDR3 has 15 residues.

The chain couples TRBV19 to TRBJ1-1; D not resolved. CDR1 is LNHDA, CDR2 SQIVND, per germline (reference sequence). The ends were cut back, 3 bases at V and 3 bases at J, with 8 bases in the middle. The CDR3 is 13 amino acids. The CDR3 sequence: CASSMGRHTEAFF. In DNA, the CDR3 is TGTGCCAGTAGTATGGGCAGACACACTGAAGCTTTCTTT.

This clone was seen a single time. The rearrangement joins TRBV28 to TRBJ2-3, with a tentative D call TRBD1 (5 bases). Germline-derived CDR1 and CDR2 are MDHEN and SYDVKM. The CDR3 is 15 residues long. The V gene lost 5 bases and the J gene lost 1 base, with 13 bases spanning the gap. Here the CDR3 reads CASSPPTVGTDTQYF. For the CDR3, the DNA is TGTGCCAGCAGTCCTCCGACAGTAGGCACAGATACGCAGTATTTT. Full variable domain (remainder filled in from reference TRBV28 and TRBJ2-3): DVKVTQSSRYLVKRTGEKVFLECVQDMDHENMFWYRQDPGLGLRLIYFSYDVKMKEKGDIPEGYSVSREKKERFSLILESASTNQTSMYLCASSPPTVGTDTQYFGPGTRLTVL.

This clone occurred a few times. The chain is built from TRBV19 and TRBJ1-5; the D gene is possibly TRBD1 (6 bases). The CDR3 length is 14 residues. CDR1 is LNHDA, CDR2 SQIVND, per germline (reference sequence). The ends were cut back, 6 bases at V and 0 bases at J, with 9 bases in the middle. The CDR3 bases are TGTGCCAGTAGACACAGGGATAGCAATCAGCCCCAGCATTTT. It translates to CASRHRDSNQPQHF.

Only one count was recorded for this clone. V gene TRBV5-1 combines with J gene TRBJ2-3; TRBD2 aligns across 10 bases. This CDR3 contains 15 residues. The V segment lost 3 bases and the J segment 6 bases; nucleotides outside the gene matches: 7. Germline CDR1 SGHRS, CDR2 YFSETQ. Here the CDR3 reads CASSSTSGVRDTQYF. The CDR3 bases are TGCGCCAGCAGCTCAACTAGCGGGGTGAGGGATACGCAGTATTTT.

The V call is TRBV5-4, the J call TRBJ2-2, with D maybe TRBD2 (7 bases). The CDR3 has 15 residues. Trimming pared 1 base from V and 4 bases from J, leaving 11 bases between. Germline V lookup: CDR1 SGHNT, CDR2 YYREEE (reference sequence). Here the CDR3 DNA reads TGTGCCAGCAGCTTGTTGGGAGGGGGCACCGGGGAGCTGTTTTTT. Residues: CASSLLGGGTGELFF.

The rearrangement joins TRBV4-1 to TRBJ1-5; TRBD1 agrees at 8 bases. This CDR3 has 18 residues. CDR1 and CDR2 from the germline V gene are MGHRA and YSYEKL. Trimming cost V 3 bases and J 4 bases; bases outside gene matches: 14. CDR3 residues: CASSQAGTGILANQPQHF. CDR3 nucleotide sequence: TGCGCCAGCAGCCAGGCCGGGACAGGCATACTAGCAAATCAGCCCCAGCATTTT.

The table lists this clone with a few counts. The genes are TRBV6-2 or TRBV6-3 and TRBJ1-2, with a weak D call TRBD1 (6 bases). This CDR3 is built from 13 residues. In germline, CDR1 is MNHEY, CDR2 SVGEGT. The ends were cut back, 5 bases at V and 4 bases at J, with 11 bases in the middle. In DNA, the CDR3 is TGTGCCAGCAGTCGGACAGACATCTATGGCTACACCTTC. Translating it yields CASSRTDIYGYTF.

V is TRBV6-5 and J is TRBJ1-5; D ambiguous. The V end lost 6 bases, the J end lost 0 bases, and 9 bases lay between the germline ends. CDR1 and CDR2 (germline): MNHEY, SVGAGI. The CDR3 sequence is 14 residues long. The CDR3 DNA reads TGTGCCAGCAGAGGGAGTCTTAGCAATCAGCCCCAGCATTTT. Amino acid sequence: CASRGSLSNQPQHF.

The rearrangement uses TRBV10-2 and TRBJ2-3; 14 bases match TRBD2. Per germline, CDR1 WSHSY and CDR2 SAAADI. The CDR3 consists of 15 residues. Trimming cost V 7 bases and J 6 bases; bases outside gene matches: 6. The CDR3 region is CASNPGLAGEDTQYF. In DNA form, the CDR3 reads TGCGCCAGCAACCCGGGACTAGCGGGAGAGGATACGCAGTATTTT.

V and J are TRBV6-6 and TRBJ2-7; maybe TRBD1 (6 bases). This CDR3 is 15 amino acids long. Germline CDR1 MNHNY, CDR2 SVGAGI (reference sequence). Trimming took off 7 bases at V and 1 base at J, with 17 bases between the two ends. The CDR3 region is CASTSSDRFSYEQYF. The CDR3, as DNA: TGTGCCAGCACCTCCTCGGACAGATTTTCCTACGAGCAGTACTTC.